The clone carrying this TCR beta chain was observed many times. Antigen unknown. The V gene lost 1 base and the J gene lost 1 base, with 11 bases spanning the gap. This CDR3 region has 16 residues. Germline loops: CDR1 SGHVS, CDR2 FQNEAQ. TCRdb re-derived calls from the reads in MiXCR, one entry per CDR3 protein. The sample lists fewer than 550,000 distinct CDR3 sequences; 11% were seen once. The data belong to a study of T cell repertoires in cytomegalovirus infection. For the study at large: Public signatures in TCR beta pointed to CMV infection and matching HLA type. Study-level points and caveats: Dominant in the ex vivo response were TCR beta clonotypes restricted by HLA-C and specific for CMV. The study identified carriers of CMV plus the relevant HLA from cumulative public TCR beta family frequency.

The source material was PBMCs. The chain uses TRBV7-8 and TRBJ1-5; no reliable D call. This receptor was identified in a human donor in good health (CMV status not recorded). Some clones in this sample may be carry-over from other donors' samples. The CDR3 loop is CASSLDLIGSNQPQHF. The CDR3 DNA reads TGTGCCAGCAGCTTAGATCTGATCGGGAGCAATCAGCCCCAGCATTTT.